This section outlines one TCR beta chain sequence together with its context. Its antigen is currently unknown. Germline-derived CDR1 and CDR2 are MGHRA and YSYEKL. The ends were cut back, 0 bases at V and 2 bases at J, with 11 bases in the middle. This CDR3 region has 15 residues. The data derive from a study of T cell responses to AZD1222 COVID-19 vaccine. The wider study: Pooled samples include second doses given at about 4 or 12 weeks. Study-wide findings and caveats: CD4 TCRs linked to vaccination spanned spike, dominating at 160-218 and 743-854.

The protocol was immunoSEQ multiplex PCR, while the TCRdb copy is restricted to in-frame clones and leaves out a portion. Of more than 110,000 clones in the sample, about nine tenths were seen once. The clonotype was recovered from an adult in good health. The sample was peripheral blood, taken on day 0 of AZD1222 vaccination. The gene calls are TRBV4-1 and TRBJ2-7, with D perhaps matching TRBD1 or TRBD2 (7 bases each). CDR3 sequence (DNA): TGCGCCAGCAGCCAAGACAGGGGGGGGGCCTACGAGCAGTACTTC. It is translated as CASSQDRGGAYEQYF.